This T cell receptor beta chain was captured by sequencing in a study of blood T cell repertoires in COVID-19 (dated by TCRdb to 2018 to 2021). General notes on the study: The collaborator samples originated in the United States, Italy and Spain and spanned the acute and convalescent phases of COVID-19. The material from the prospective study consisted of cDNA or gDNA derived from T cells, B-cell-depleted T cells, or PBMCs. Deeply sampled blood TCRbeta repertoires from subjects exposed to, actively infected with, or recovered from COVID-19 were included in the dataset. The repertoires were made available in a free public database intended to serve as a resource for research on the immune response to SARS-CoV-2. Samples were obtained from the ongoing ImmuneRACE study (first 160 participants) and from 1,000 to 1,500 subjects provided by 6 global collaborators. Nearly every sample came with metadata listing a de-identified subject ID, COVID-19 status, age in years and sex. Where available, HLA class I and class II types were taken from metadata supplied by the sample provider and were not determined by assay-based typing.

A second Seattle source provided samples from volunteer blood donors who had recovered from COVID-19. Whole blood was collected in K2EDTA tubes by collaborating institutions according to the institutions' own protocols. Collaborator samples were shipped for TCRbeta analysis as frozen whole blood, isolated PBMCs, or DNA extracted from either sample type. Points on this clone: The specificity of this receptor is unknown. Base qualities are not recorded, but no much larger clone differs from it by a single base.

Study-level results and caveats: How much clinical and demographic metadata was included differed by source and by participant, and the metadata was provided uncurated.

The junction shows trimming of 3 bases on V and 12 bases on J, and the gene matches do not reach 12 bases of it. CDR1 is given as SQVTM and CDR2 as ANQGSEA, both from the germline V gene. The CDR3 runs 14 residues from the cysteine to the phenylalanine. Only the CDR3 region is kept as DNA, spanning 42 bases read in frame from base 1. TCRbeta CDR3 regions were amplified from genomic DNA using the immunoSEQ Assay, a bias-controlled multiplex PCR. The authors' pipeline ran thus. The number of nucleated cells in each sample was estimated by amplification of reference gene primers within the assay. To quantify the absolute abundance of each unique TCRbeta CDR3 rearrangement, sequence reads were collapsed and filtered. For each sample, productive Simpson clonality was calculated by taking the square root of Simpson's diversity index across productive rearrangements. This is the immuneACCESS table as TCRdb keeps it, with only in-frame sequences that have V and J called. A part of the clones is gone; compared with another copy, unresolved V genes explain less than half, and the rest is unexplained. V, J and clone size are taken as reported in that table, and D and trimming were inferred from the DNA itself. The sample data list roughly 300,000 clones, and around 86% of these were observed just once. Approximately 1.4% of the sample is in the top ten clones.

This TCR came from a woman between 35 and 50 years old who had recovered from COVID-19. The sample was peripheral blood. This sequence uses TRBV29-1 and TRBJ2-1; the central 9 bases match TRBD2. This receptor carries the CDR3 CSVEKASGASRQFF. The bases are TGCAGCGTTGAGAAGGCTAGCGGGGCTTCAAGGCAGTTCTTC.